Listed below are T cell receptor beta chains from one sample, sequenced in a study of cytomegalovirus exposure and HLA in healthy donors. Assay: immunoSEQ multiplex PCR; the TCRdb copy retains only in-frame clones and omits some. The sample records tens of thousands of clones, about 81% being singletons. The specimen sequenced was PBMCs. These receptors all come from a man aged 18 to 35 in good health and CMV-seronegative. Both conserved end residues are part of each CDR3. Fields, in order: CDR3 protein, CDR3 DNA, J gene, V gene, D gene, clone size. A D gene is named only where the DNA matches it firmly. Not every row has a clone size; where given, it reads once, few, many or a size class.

CASSFIAGGRNTGELFF | TGTGCCAGCAGTTTCATAGCGGGAGGAAGAAACACCGGGGAGCTGTTTTTT | TRBJ2-2 | TRBV27 | TRBD2 | NA
CASSSRSGRAGDTQYF | TGTGCCAGCAGTTCCCGTAGCGGGAGGGCTGGAGATACGCAGTATTTT | TRBJ2-3 | TRBV2 | TRBD2 | NA
CASRRTGGHEQYF | TGTGCCAGCAGACGCACAGGGGGCCACGAGCAGTACTTC | TRBJ2-7 | TRBV2 | TRBD1 | NA
CASSLGLPSQETQYF | TGTGCCAGCAGCTTAGGATTGCCGAGTCAAGAGACCCAGTACTTC | TRBJ2-5 | TRBV7-2 | NA | NA
CASSFSGRESSYNSPLHF | TGTGCCAGCAGTTTTTCCGGACGGGAAAGCTCCTATAATTCACCCCTCCACTTT | TRBJ1-6 | TRBV7-6 | NA | once
CASSLTRTTGELFF | TGTGCCAGCAGTTTGACAAGAACCACCGGGGAGCTGTTTTTT | TRBJ2-2 | TRBV6-5 | NA | NA
CASSSPTGTSGNEQYF | TGTGCCAGCAGTTCCCCAACCGGGACTAGCGGGAACGAGCAGTACTTC | TRBJ2-7 | TRBV6-5 | TRBD2 | NA
CASSLAGQGQPYEQYF | TGTGCCAGCAGCTTAGCGGGACAGGGACAGCCCTACGAGCAGTACTTC | TRBJ2-7 | TRBV7-2 | TRBD1 | NA
CASSFGDSDEQFF | TGTGCCAGCAGTTTCGGAGACAGCGATGAGCAGTTCTTC | TRBJ2-1 | TRBV27 | NA | once
CASSLGRAYEKLFF | TGTGCCAGCAGCTTGGGCAGGGCGTATGAAAAACTGTTTTTT | TRBJ1-4 | TRBV7-6 | NA | few
CASSPTLWGEGGYTF | TGCGCCAGCAGCCCCACCCTTTGGGGGGAGGGTGGCTACACCTTC | TRBJ1-2 | TRBV5-1 | NA | NA
CAINEAGSNYGYTF | TGTGCCATCAACGAGGCGGGGTCCAACTATGGCTACACCTTC | TRBJ1-2 | TRBV10-3 | NA | NA
CASSRTGGDSSGNTIYF | TGTGCCAGTAGTCGGACAGGGGGCGACAGCTCTGGAAACACCATATATTTT | TRBJ1-3 | TRBV19 | TRBD1 | NA
CASTRTRSSYEQYF | TGTGCCAGCACCCGTACACGGAGCTCCTACGAGCAGTACTTC | TRBJ2-7 | TRBV6-5 | NA | NA
CASSLDGSLRYEQYF | TGCGCCAGCAGCTTGGATGGGAGTCTTCGGTACGAGCAGTACTTC | TRBJ2-7 | TRBV5-1 | NA | NA
CASSATGGVGSDTQYF | TGCGCCAGCAGCGCCACGGGGGGAGTAGGTTCAGATACGCAGTATTTT | TRBJ2-3 | TRBV5-1 | TRBD2 | once